This T cell receptor (beta chain) appears in the sequencing data of a study of blood T cells in healthy people across ages. With a J-beta primer mix and a sample-barcoded 5' primer, a second PCR ran about 7 to 12 cycles. Each CDR3 protein is one row after TCRdb ran MiXCR on the 5' RACE reads. The table records around 1,000,000 distinct CDR3 sequences, roughly 24% of them present only once. The germline V gene has CDR1 SGHTA and CDR2 FQGTGA. The CDR3 spans 14 residues. This sample also appeared in a second study, on T cells of mothers and their children. That paper states: Related mother-child pairs shared marginally more repertoire than unrelated pairs, though not significantly.

This TCR was sampled from a girl aged 2-10 years in good health. The specimen was blood. The chain carries TRBV7-3 and TRBJ2-5; a weak D match, TRBD2 (5 bases). Near its end, the DNA agrees better with TRBJ2-7, so the J call may be wrong. The CDR3 DNA is TGTGCCAGCAGCTTGGGCGCTGAGGGTGGCGAGCAGTACTTC. Its translation is CASSLGAEGGEQYF.